Shown below are 16 T cell receptor beta chains from a single sample sequenced in a study of shared clonotypes between healthy human individuals. This table comes from immunoSEQ multiplex PCR, and its TCRdb copy is limited to in-frame clones, with some not included. The sample lists millions of clones; more than 80% were seen once. Input material: naive CD4+ T cells from PBMCs. The subset here: CD45RA+ positively selected. The receptor set was obtained from a man between 18 and 35 years old in good health. Some clones in this sample may be carry-over from other donors' samples.

This CDR3 reads CAIKEGAGAANYGYTF. The CDR3 bases are TGTGCCATCAAGGAAGGGGCGGGCGCCGCTAACTATGGCTACACCTTC. The gene calls are TRBV10-3 and TRBJ1-2, with D maybe TRBD1 (5 bases). CDR3 length: 16 residues. Germline CDR1 reads ENHRY; CDR2 reads SYGVKD. Trimming removed 7 bases at V and 0 bases at J, with 18 bases between.

This clone was picked up one time. The CDR3 loop reads CASSTSGVSTDTQYF. CDR3 nucleotide sequence: TGTGCCAGCAGTACTAGCGGGGTTAGCACAGATACGCAGTATTTT. The rearrangement uses TRBV6-5 and TRBJ2-3, with TRBD2 matching 10 bases. This CDR3 has 15 amino acids. V was pared by 5 bases and J by 0 bases, with 2 bases of the junction left unmatched. Germline CDR1 and CDR2: MNHEY and SVGAGI.

The chain carries TRBV28 and TRBJ1-1; D is unclear. The V gene lost 6 bases and the J gene lost 7 bases, with 15 bases spanning the gap. In germline, CDR1 is MDHEN, CDR2 SYDVKM. The CDR3 has 13 residues. CDR3 in DNA: TGTGCCAGCAGGCCAGGCGATGCTGGTGAAGCTTTCTTT. Protein product: CASRPGDAGEAFF.

Of note for this clone: A junction boundary mismatches the germline segment, possibly from a read error. Other nucleotide sequences from this sample produce the same CDR3. The chain joins TRBV29-1 to TRBJ2-3, with 10 bases that match TRBD2. Germline assignment: CDR1 SQVTM and CDR2 ANQGSEA. The CDR3 runs to 14 residues. This CDR3 is CSVEASGSTDTQYF. For the CDR3, the DNA is TGCAGCGTTGAGGCTAGCGGGAGCACGGATACGCAGTATTTT.

The rearrangement joins TRBV21-1 to TRBJ2-3; the table names TRBD1, a call not compared with the DNA. TRBV21-1 is an annotated pseudogene. CDR3 length: 18 residues. The CDR3 coding sequence is TGTGCCAGCAGCAAAGCGGTTTCGGGACAGTCCTTCACAGATACGCAGTATTTT. It is translated as CASSKAVSGQSFTDTQYF.

The V gene is TRBV7-8, the J gene TRBJ1-1; D uncertain. The germline V gene has CDR1 SGHVS and CDR2 FQNEAQ. The CDR3 runs to 14 residues. The V end lost 0 bases, the J end lost 1 base, and 6 bases lay between the germline ends. CDR3 protein: CASSLARKNTEAFF. The CDR3 region has the DNA TGTGCCAGCAGCTTAGCCCGCAAGAACACTGAAGCTTTCTTT.

The rearrangement uses TRBV6-1 and TRBJ2-4; D is unresolved. Germline-derived CDR1 and CDR2 are MNHNS and SASEGT. The CDR3 covers 13 residues. Trimming left V 7 bases short and J 6 bases short, with 13 bases between. CDR3 region: CASIVAGVNIQYF. The CDR3 DNA follows: TGTGCCAGCATCGTCGCTGGCGTAAACATTCAGTACTTC.

The CDR3 reads CASSNSGFSTDTQYF. CDR3 nucleotides: TGTGCCAGCAGCAACAGCGGATTTAGCACAGATACGCAGTATTTT. V is TRBV7-8 and J is TRBJ2-3; D is possibly TRBD2 (5 bases). The CDR3 covers 15 residues. With 5 bases removed from V and 0 bases from J, the gap between germline ends came to 12 bases. The germline V gene has CDR1 SGHVS and CDR2 FQNEAQ.

J is TRBJ2-1 and V is TRBV9, with TRBD2 identical over 8 bases. V shed 2 bases and J 5 bases; nucleotides not matched to a gene: 6. The length of the CDR3 is 15 residues. Germline CDR1 reads SGDLS; CDR2 reads YYNGEE. The CDR3 DNA reads TGTGCCAGCAGCGTTAGACTAGCGCCCAACAATGAGCAGTTCTTC. Translated, it gives CASSVRLAPNNEQFF.

The rearrangement joins TRBV5-1 to TRBJ2-3; 8 nucleotides agree with TRBD2. J lost 4 bases, V lost 3 bases, and 4 bases had no gene match. The CDR3 runs to 14 residues. CDR1 is SGHRS and CDR2 is YFSETQ in the germline V gene. This chain's CDR3 is CASSSGGRPDTQYF. CDR3 sequence (DNA): TGCGCCAGCAGCTCCGGCGGGAGGCCAGATACGCAGTATTTT.

The gene calls are TRBV11-1 and TRBJ1-5, with D maybe TRBD1 (6 bases). CDR1 SGHAT and CDR2 FQDESV come from the germline V gene (reference sequence). The CDR3 runs to 15 residues. The V and J ends lost 5 bases and 7 bases respectively, with 18 bases between them. The CDR3 is CASSLGPGAGQPQHF. DNA for the CDR3: TGTGCCAGCAGCCTCGGACCGGGGGCTGGACAGCCCCAGCATTTT.

This clone was counted a single time. This chain uses TRBV5-8 with TRBJ1-2, with D unresolved. The V gene's germline CDR1 is SGHTS and CDR2 YDEGEE. The CDR3 length is 14 residues. V lost 0 bases and J lost 4, with 10 bases in between. CDR3 residues: CASSLVLTTYGYTF. The CDR3 DNA follows: TGTGCCAGCAGCTTGGTTCTGACCACCTATGGCTACACCTTC.

The J gene is TRBJ2-3, the V gene TRBV2; D unresolved. The germline V and J ends were trimmed by 7 bases and 2 bases, with 10 bases remaining between them. Germline V CDR1 and CDR2: SNHLY, FYNNEI. The CDR3 extends over 13 amino acids. CDR3 DNA: TGTGCCAGCAACGCGGAGTACACAGATACGCAGTATTTT. Translation gives CASNAEYTDTQYF.

The chain joins TRBV11-2 to TRBJ2-1, with 11 bases fitting TRBD2. Germline lookup yields CDR1 SGHAT and CDR2 FQNNGV. V lost 1 base, J lost 9 bases, and 11 bases stayed unmatched. The CDR3 covers 17 residues. Here the CDR3 reads CASSLVLAGALGGEQFF. The DNA for the CDR3 is TGTGCCAGCAGCTTAGTACTAGCGGGAGCGCTGGGGGGTGAGCAGTTCTTC.

The chain couples TRBV10-3 to TRBJ2-3; TRBD2 is a possible D gene (6 bases). Trimming stripped 1 base from V and 10 bases from J, with 21 bases between. The CDR3 has 16 residues. Per germline, CDR1 ENHRY and CDR2 SYGVKD. The CDR3 DNA sequence: TGTGCCATCAGTGAGTTGGCCCCCCGAACGGGAGAGGCGCAGTATTTT. It encodes CAISELAPRTGEAQYF.

The chain combines TRBV15 with TRBJ2-4, with 12 bases aligning to TRBD2. The CDR3 runs to 20 residues. J was trimmed by 1 base and V by 1 base; bases with no gene match: 11. Germline loops: CDR1 LNHNV, CDR2 YYDKDF (reference sequence). The CDR3 nucleotides are TGTGCCACCAGCAGAGGGGGCCTAGCGGGAGGGCCGGTGGCCAAAAACATTCAGTACTTC. Translating gives CATSRGGLAGGPVAKNIQYF.